This TCR beta chain came from a study of T cell responses to AZD1222 COVID-19 vaccine. Study conclusions and caveats: None of the repertoires were sampled until the peak T cell response had passed.

V trimming: 0 bases; J trimming: 4 bases; junction bases outside the gene matches: 9. The germline V gene encodes CDR1 KGHSH and CDR2 LQKENI. The CDR3 length is 17 residues. With respect to this clone: Its specificity is not known.

Data came from immunoSEQ multiplex PCR; TCRdb stores just in-frame clones and leaves some out. The table lists about 61,000 clones, over 85% of them singletons. This chain connects TRBV18 to TRBJ1-1, with 9 bases identical to TRBD1. The receptor was isolated from an adult in good health. Sample: peripheral blood, taken on day 0 of AZD1222 vaccination. The chain's CDR3 is CASSPPFGTGSGTEAFF. DNA for the CDR3: TGTGCCAGCTCACCACCGTTTGGGACAGGGAGTGGCACTGAAGCTTTCTTT. The complete variable domain, with remaining parts taken from reference TRBV18 and TRBJ1-1, reads NAGVMQNPRHLVRRRGQEARLRCSPMKGHSHVYWYRQLPEEGLKFMVYLQKENIIDESGMPKERFSAEFPKEGPSILRIQQVVRGDSAAYFCASSPPFGTGSGTEAFFGQGTRLTVV.